This T cell receptor (beta chain) was identified during a study of cytomegalovirus exposure and HLA in healthy donors. In the study overall: As an earlier analysis found, 180 million or so T cells yielded about 120 million unique TCR beta sequences.

The primer mix had 60 Vbeta and 13 Jbeta primers. Here immunoSEQ multiplex PCR was the method, and the copy in TCRdb shows in-frame clones only, minus some. Its listing shows roughly 45,000 clones. Each donor was healthy, and each was a bone marrow donor. Donors sampled were nominally healthy, though unrecorded immune exposures were likely. General observations from the study: In an earlier analysis, most TCR beta V segments were productive about 87% or about 30% of the time.

For this clone: Antigen: not known.

Germline CDR1 reads SGDLS; CDR2 reads YYNGEE. The CDR3 is 16 residues long. V lost 0 bases, J lost 4 bases, and 9 bases stayed unmatched. Sequencing was carried out using PBMCs. The receptor was derived from a woman under 40 in good health and CMV-seronegative. V is TRBV9 and J is TRBJ2-5; 7 bases are shared with TRBD2. The DNA for the CDR3 is TGTGCCAGCAGCGTAGGTCCCGGGACTAAGATAGAGACCCAGTACTTC. It specifies CASSVGPGTKIETQYF.